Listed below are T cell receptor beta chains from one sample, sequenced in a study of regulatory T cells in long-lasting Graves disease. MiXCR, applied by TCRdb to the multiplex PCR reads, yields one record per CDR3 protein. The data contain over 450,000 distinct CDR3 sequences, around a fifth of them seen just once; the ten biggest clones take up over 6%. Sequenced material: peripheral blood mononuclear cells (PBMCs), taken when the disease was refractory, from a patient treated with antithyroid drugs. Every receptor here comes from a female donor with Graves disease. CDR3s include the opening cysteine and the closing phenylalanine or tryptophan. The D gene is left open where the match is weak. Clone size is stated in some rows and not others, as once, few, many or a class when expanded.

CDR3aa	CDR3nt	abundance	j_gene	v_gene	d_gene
CASSELGILPYEQYF	TGCGCCAGCAGTGAGCTCGGGATCCTGCCCTACGAGCAGTACTTC	NA	TRBJ2-7	TRBV10-1	NA
CASSTLIKRPGGPSEQYF	TGTGCCAGCAGCACGTTAATCAAAAGGCCCGGGGGTCCAAGCGAGCAGTACTTC	few	TRBJ2-7	TRBV7-9	NA
CASSLGDSPNQPQHF	TGTGCCAGCAGCTTGGGGGACAGCCCCAATCAGCCCCAGCATTTT	few	TRBJ1-5	TRBV5-6	TRBD1
CASSPTQGSETQYF	TGTGCCAGCAGCCCAACTCAGGGGTCGGAGACCCAGTACTTC	many	TRBJ2-5	TRBV2	NA
CASSNWGTEAFF	TGTGCCAGTAGTAATTGGGGGACTGAAGCTTTCTTT	few	TRBJ1-1	TRBV19	NA
CASSPRYRGSANTIYF	TGTGCCAGCAGCCCCCGGTATAGGGGAAGCGCAAACACCATATATTTT	NA	TRBJ1-3	TRBV5-5	NA
CASSEIGVEHEQYF	TGTGCCAGCAGTGAAATTGGAGTAGAGCACGAGCAGTACTTC	few	TRBJ2-7	TRBV25-1	NA
CASSLSTMGGYGYTF	TGTGCCAGTAGTCTTTCAACCATGGGAGGCTATGGCTACACCTTC	few	TRBJ1-2	TRBV19	NA
CASSSPGQPNQPQHF	TGTGCCAGCAGTTCCCCGGGACAGCCTAATCAGCCCCAGCATTTT	many	TRBJ1-5	TRBV28	TRBD1
CASSVGGIGLAVGETQYF	TGTGCCAGCAGCGTAGGAGGGATCGGGCTAGCGGTTGGAGAGACCCAGTACTTC	few	TRBJ2-5	TRBV9	TRBD2
CASSYDGQGGTYEQYF	TGTGCCAGCAGTTATGATGGGCAGGGGGGAACCTACGAGCAGTACTTC	NA	TRBJ2-7	TRBV6-2/TRBV6-3	NA
CASRLGGGEGYTF	TGTGCCAGCAGGTTAGGAGGCGGCGAAGGCTACACCTTC	many	TRBJ1-2	TRBV28	NA
CASSLSSVTYQETQYF	TGTGCCAGCAGCTTATCGAGCGTAACGTACCAAGAGACCCAGTACTTC	few	TRBJ2-5	TRBV7-9	NA
CSVRLAGGYNEQFF	TGCAGCGTTCGATTAGCGGGAGGATACAATGAGCAGTTCTTC	NA	TRBJ2-1	TRBV29-1	TRBD2
CASSPTGQYGYTF	TGTGCCAGCAGCCCTACAGGGCAGTATGGCTACACCTTC	many	TRBJ1-2	TRBV6-1	NA
CASSRDRAPYSNQPQHF	TGTGCCAGCAGTCGGGACAGGGCCCCATATAGCAATCAGCCCCAGCATTTT	NA	TRBJ1-5	TRBV28	TRBD1
CATSGGGPPYEQYF	TGTGCCACCTCGGGTGGGGGGCCACCCTACGAGCAGTACTTC	few	TRBJ2-7	TRBV2	NA
CSARLPLVAGKNTEAFF	TGCAGTGCTAGGCTTCCCTTGGTGGCAGGAAAGAACACTGAAGCTTTCTTT	NA	TRBJ1-1	TRBV20-1	NA
CASSTKGRSSYEQYF	TGTGCCAGCAGTACTAAGGGACGGAGCTCCTACGAGCAGTACTTC	NA	TRBJ2-7	TRBV6-2/TRBV6-3	NA
CASSTLAGEYSYEQYF	TGTGCCAGCAGCACTCTAGCGGGAGAGTACTCCTACGAGCAGTACTTC	NA	TRBJ2-7	TRBV11-3	TRBD2
CASSQDGGAQPQHF	TGCGCCAGCAGCCAAGATGGGGGGGCACAGCCCCAGCATTTT	NA	TRBJ1-5	TRBV4-1	NA
CASSIRGFDNQPQHF	TGTGCCAGTAGTATAAGGGGGTTTGACAATCAGCCCCAGCATTTT	NA	TRBJ1-5	TRBV19	NA
CASSLQGLSDGYTF	TGTGCCAGCAGCTTGCAGGGACTCTCTGATGGCTACACCTTC	many	TRBJ1-2	TRBV5-5	NA
CASSQVGGNSPLHF	TGTGCCAGCAGCCAAGTAGGTGGGAATTCACCCCTCCACTTT	few	TRBJ1-6	TRBV3-1	NA
CASSNRDRAPEAFF	TGTGCCAGCAGTAACCGGGACAGGGCCCCTGAAGCTTTCTTT	many	TRBJ1-1	TRBV12-3/TRBV12-4	TRBD1
CASSGAANDGKLVF	TGTGCCAGTAGTGGGGCAGCGAATGATGGAAAACTGGTTTTT	once	TRBJ1-4	TRBV19	NA
CASSYSRGYSNQPQHF	TGTGCCAGCAGTTACTCGAGGGGTTATAGCAATCAGCCCCAGCATTTT	many	TRBJ1-5	TRBV6-5	NA
CASSPDRAMNTEAFF	TGTGCCAGCAGTCCGGACAGGGCCATGAACACTGAAGCTTTCTTT	many	TRBJ1-1	TRBV28	TRBD1
CASSSPAGGNHEQYF	TGTGCCAGCAGTTCTCCAGCGGGAGGGAACCACGAGCAGTACTTC	many	TRBJ2-7	TRBV28	TRBD2
CSAPGQRNTEAFF	TGCAGTGCTCCGGGACAGCGAAACACTGAAGCTTTCTTT	many	TRBJ1-1	TRBV20-1	TRBD1
CSASGGAGQYF	TGCAGTGCTAGCGGGGGGGCTGGGCAGTACTTC	few	TRBJ2-7	TRBV20-1	TRBD2
CASSLWTSGSFFEQYF	TGTGCCAGCAGCCTTTGGACTAGCGGGAGTTTCTTCGAGCAGTACTTC	few	TRBJ2-7	TRBV5-4	TRBD2
CASSPSNRGEQYF	TGCGCCAGCAGCCCGTCCAACAGGGGCGAGCAGTACTTC	NA	TRBJ2-7	TRBV4-3	TRBD1
CSVEMGRGDTGELFF	TGCAGCGTTGAAATGGGGCGGGGGGACACCGGGGAGCTGTTTTTT	NA	TRBJ2-2	TRBV29-1	TRBD2
CASSFKGVAGANVLTF	TGTGCCAGCAGTTTTAAGGGGGTAGCTGGGGCCAACGTCCTGACTTTC	many	TRBJ2-6	TRBV28	NA
CASEPTSLETQYF	TGTGCCAGCGAACCTACTAGCCTGGAGACCCAGTACTTC	many	TRBJ2-5	TRBV2	NA
CASTLIRENTEAFF	TGTGCCAGCACGTTAATTAGGGAGAACACTGAAGCTTTCTTT	many	TRBJ1-1	TRBV2	NA
CASSYSPFNGRAPENIQYF	TGTGCCAGCAGTTACTCGCCCTTCAACGGGAGGGCCCCCGAAAACATTCAGTACTTC	NA	TRBJ2-4	TRBV6-5	TRBD2
CAWWQGIGYEQYF	TGTGCCTGGTGGCAGGGAATCGGCTACGAGCAGTACTTC	few	TRBJ2-7	TRBV30	NA
CASSPGTAGDGYTF	TGCGCCAGCAGCCCGGGGACAGCCGGTGATGGCTACACCTTC	few	TRBJ1-2	TRBV5-1	TRBD1
CASSLDYRNYGYTF	TGTGCCAGCAGCTTAGATTACAGGAACTATGGCTACACCTTC	NA	TRBJ1-2	TRBV7-9	NA
CSSSLALGGYYGYTF	TGTTCCAGCAGCTTAGCGCTCGGGGGCTATTATGGCTACACCTTC	NA	TRBJ1-2	TRBV28	NA